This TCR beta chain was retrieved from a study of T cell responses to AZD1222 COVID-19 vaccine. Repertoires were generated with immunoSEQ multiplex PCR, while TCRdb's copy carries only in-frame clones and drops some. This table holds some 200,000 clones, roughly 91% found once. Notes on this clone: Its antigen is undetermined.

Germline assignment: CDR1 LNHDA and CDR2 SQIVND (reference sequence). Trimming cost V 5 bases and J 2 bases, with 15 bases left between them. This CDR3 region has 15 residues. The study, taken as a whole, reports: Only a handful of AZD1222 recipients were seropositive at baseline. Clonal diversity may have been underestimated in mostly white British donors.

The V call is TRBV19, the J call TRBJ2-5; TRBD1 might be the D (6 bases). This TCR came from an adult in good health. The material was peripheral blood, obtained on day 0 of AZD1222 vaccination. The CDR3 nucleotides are TGTGCCAGTAGTCCAAACCGGGACATTCAAGAGACCCAGTACTTC. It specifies CASSPNRDIQETQYF.